Listed here are 18 T cell receptor beta chains from one sample, sequenced in a study of blood T cell repertoires in COVID-19. TCRdb's table, derived via immunoSEQ multiplex PCR, lists solely in-frame clones and lacks some. The data show hundreds of thousands of clones, with approximately 88% seen just once and under 4.5% held by the top ten. The sequencing sample was made of peripheral blood. The source of these receptors is a woman aged 50 to 60 with active or convalescent COVID-19.

The CDR3 bases are TGTGCCAGCAGTTTGGGGACTAGCGGGAGGGAGACCCAGTACTTC. Translation: CASSLGTSGRETQYF. The chain is built from TRBV27 and TRBJ2-5; 15 nucleotides line up with TRBD2. This CDR3 has 15 amino acids. The V gene end was trimmed by 3 bases and the J gene end by 5 bases; junction bases not matched to a gene: 1. Germline CDR1 is MNHEY and CDR2 is SMNVEV (reference sequence).

CDR3 region: CAISPGTVSNQPQHF. The DNA of the CDR3 is TGTGCCATCAGCCCCGGGACAGTGAGCAATCAGCCCCAGCATTTT. The chain combines TRBV10-3 with TRBJ1-5, with 7 bases fitting TRBD1. This CDR3 comprises 15 residues. V gave up 6 bases and J gave up 1 base; unmatched junction bases: 6. CDR1 and CDR2 (germline): ENHRY, SYGVKD.

The genes are TRBV3-1 (or the pseudogene TRBV3-2) and TRBJ1-5, with D perhaps TRBD1 (6 bases). Germline V gives CDR1 LGHDT, CDR2 YNNKEL (reference sequence). CDR3 size: 15 residues. The germline V and J ends were trimmed by 0 bases and 7 bases, with 13 bases remaining between them. The CDR3 DNA reads TGTGCCAGCAGCCAAGACGGCAGGGGTGTCCAGCCCCAGCATTTT. Encoded protein: CASSQDGRGVQPQHF.

CDR3 bases: TGTGCCAGCAGCCTCGGACAGGGGAACACTGAAGCTTTCTTT. This encodes CASSLGQGNTEAFF. V usage is TRBV3-1 (or the pseudogene TRBV3-2) and J usage is TRBJ1-1, with 8 bases aligning to TRBD1. The CDR3 is 14 amino acids. The trim removed 4 bases at V and 1 base at J, leaving 2 bases unmatched. Germline CDR1 is LGHDT and CDR2 is YNNKEL (reference sequence).

The chain employs TRBV30 and TRBJ1-5; a weak D match, TRBD1 (5 bases). This CDR3 comprises 14 residues. CDR1 is GTSNPN, CDR2 SVGIG, per germline (reference sequence). Trimming took off 0 bases at V and 7 bases at J, with 13 bases between the two ends. CDR3 sequence reads: CAWSVGQGRQPQHF. In DNA, the CDR3 is TGTGCCTGGAGTGTAGGGCAGGGAAGGCAGCCCCAGCATTTT.

The chain carries TRBV7-2 and TRBJ2-5, with no clear D. The CDR3 loop spans 17 amino acids. Germline CDR1 and CDR2: SGHTA and FQGNSA. Trimming took off 5 bases at V and 5 bases at J, with 24 bases between the two ends. CDR3 nucleotides: TGTGCCAGCAGCCCCGAGGAACCGGTTAGTAGGCTGGAGACCCAGTACTTC. This encodes CASSPEEPVSRLETQYF.

About this clone itself: A junction end diverges from the germline sequence, so it may reflect a read error. The same CDR3 also results from other DNA sequences found in this sample. CDR3 region: CASSLRDAGGRTGELFF. CDR3 nucleotides: TGTGCCAGTAGCTTAAGGGACGCTGGCGGGAGAACCGGGGAGCTGTTTTTT. J is TRBJ2-2 and V is TRBV7-8; 7 nucleotides match TRBD2. The CDR3 spans 17 residues. Germline-derived CDR1 and CDR2 are SGHVS and FQNEAQ.

V gene TRBV19 combines with J gene TRBJ1-5; 10 bases agree with TRBD1. This CDR3 is 17 amino acids long. V shed 5 bases and J 2 bases; nucleotides not matched to a gene: 9. Germline V CDR1 and CDR2: LNHDA, SQIVND (reference sequence). The chain's CDR3 is CASSWRDRGRGNQPQHF. Here the CDR3 DNA reads TGTGCCAGTAGTTGGAGGGACAGGGGCAGGGGCAATCAGCCCCAGCATTTT.

V is TRBV30 and J is TRBJ1-1, with D possibly being TRBD1 (5 bases). Germline CDR1 is GTSNPN and CDR2 is SVGIG (reference sequence). The CDR3 covers 14 residues. V lost 5 bases, J lost 6 bases, and 19 bases lay in between. This chain's CDR3 is CAWDVLRGGAEAFF. Written as DNA, the CDR3 is TGTGCCTGGGATGTGTTGAGGGGAGGGGCTGAAGCTTTCTTT. The full variable domain, with the rest looked up from reference TRBV30 and TRBJ1-1, is SQTIHQWPATLVQPVGSPLSLECTVEGTSNPNLYWYRQAAGRGLQLLFYSVGIGQISSEVPQNLSASRPQDRQFILSSKKLLLSDSGFYLCAWDVLRGGAEAFFGQGTRLTVV.

This chain connects TRBV4-1 to TRBJ2-1, with a possible D match to TRBD1 (6 bases). The CDR3 is 14 amino acids. Germline CDR1 MGHRA, CDR2 YSYEKL. Trimming took 0 bases from V and 6 from J, leaving 9 bases between them. CDR3 in amino acids: CASSQDPGANEQFF. For the CDR3, the DNA is TGCGCCAGCAGCCAAGACCCAGGGGCCAATGAGCAGTTCTTC.

The V call is TRBV6-5, the J call TRBJ1-3; 8 positions agree with TRBD1. The CDR3 totals 16 residues. V was clipped by 0 bases and J by 2 bases; unmatched bases: 3. CDR1 is MNHEY, CDR2 SVGAGI, per germline. The CDR3 region has the DNA TGTGCCAGCAGTTACTCGGGACAGGCCACTGGAAACACCATATATTTT. Residues: CASSYSGQATGNTIYF.

The CDR3 DNA sequence: TGCGCCAGCAGCCGGACTAGCGGGGGAACCCAAGAGACCCAGTACTTC. This gives the protein CASSRTSGGTQETQYF. This chain connects TRBV5-1 to TRBJ2-5, with 13 bases fitting TRBD2. The junction had 4 bases not matched to a gene; V was cut back by 4 bases and J by 1 base. Germline CDR1 is SGHRS and CDR2 is YFSETQ. This CDR3 has 16 amino acids.

J is TRBJ1-2 and V is TRBV19, with TRBD1 matching 8 bases. V dropped 7 bases and J dropped 6; count of bases not matched to a gene: 10. CDR1 and CDR2 from the germline V gene are LNHDA and SQIVND (reference sequence). The CDR3 consists of 14 residues. DNA of the CDR3: TGTGCCAGTACCCGACAGGGGCCCGCCAATGGCTACACCTTC. Its translation: CASTRQGPANGYTF.

V gene TRBV27 combines with J gene TRBJ2-4; TRBD1 agrees at 7 bases. The CDR3 runs to 14 residues. Germline CDR1 reads MNHEY; CDR2 reads SMNVEV (reference sequence). Trimming removed 6 bases from V and 6 bases from J; junction bases left unmatched: 8. As DNA, the CDR3 is TGTGCCAGCAGACCCGACAGGGTAACAAACATTCAGTACTTC. This gives the protein CASRPDRVTNIQYF.

The rearrangement links TRBV7-9 to TRBJ1-6; TRBD1 is a possible D gene (6 bases). The CDR3 extends over 17 amino acids. Germline CDR1 SEHNR, CDR2 FQNEAQ (reference sequence). V lost 5 bases, J lost 0 bases, and 14 bases lay in between. The DNA of the CDR3 is TGTGCCAGCAGCACGGACAGTAAGAGCTCCTATAATTCACCCCTCCACTTT. Protein sequence: CASSTDSKSSYNSPLHF.

The V and J genes are TRBV6-5 and TRBJ1-5; possible D gene TRBD1, 6 bases. This CDR3 has 15 amino acids. CDR1 is MNHEY and CDR2 is SVGAGI in the germline V gene. The V and J ends lost 7 bases and 1 base respectively, with 14 bases between them. DNA for the CDR3: TGTGCCAGCATTCCGCAGGGGTTAAGCAATCAGCCCCAGCATTTT. This gives the protein CASIPQGLSNQPQHF.

This rearrangement joins TRBV7-2 to TRBJ2-7; D perhaps matches TRBD1 (6 bases). This CDR3 spans 14 amino acids. The V end was cut by 2 bases, the J end by 2 bases, with 10 bases between. CDR1 and CDR2 (germline): SGHTA, FQGNSA. The CDR3 here is CASSLNRVTYEQYF. The DNA of the CDR3 is TGTGCCAGCAGCTTAAACAGGGTCACCTACGAGCAGTACTTC.

The rearrangement links TRBV27 to TRBJ1-4; 7 nucleotides align to TRBD1. From germline, CDR1 is MNHEY and CDR2 SMNVEV (reference sequence). This CDR3 is built from 15 residues. With 5 bases clipped from V and 7 bases from J, the junction kept 10 bases outside the gene matches. The CDR3 coding sequence is TGTGCCAGCAGTCGGCGACAGGGCAGGGGTGAAAAACTGTTTTTT. Amino acid sequence: CASSRRQGRGEKLFF. Drawing the rest from reference TRBV27 and TRBJ1-4, the complete variable domain is EAQVTQNPRYLITVTGKKLTVTCSQNMNHEYMSWYRQDPGLGLRQIYYSMNVEVTDKGDVPEGYKVSRKEKRNFPLILESPSPNQTSLYFCASSRRQGRGEKLFFGSGTQLSVL.